This T cell receptor (beta chain) was observed in a study of T-cell reconstitution after alpha-beta-depleted transplantation in children. Preparation of the TCRbeta library was carried out with unique molecular identifiers. MiXCR, run by TCRdb on the PCR reads, gives a single entry per CDR3 protein. Seen here are roughly 790,000 distinct CDR3 sequences, around 17% observed once, and the top ten hold approximately 5%. This clonotype has just a few counts. The V and J ends lost 5 bases and 4 bases, in that order; junction bases with no gene match: 7. CDR3 length: 15 amino acids. Germline V gives CDR1 SGHRS, CDR2 YFSETQ.

This clonotype originated in a male patient under 18 who had a stem cell transplant for acute lymphoblastic leukemia, so the T cells may come from the graft donor. The material sequenced was PBMCs, mostly from graft donor cells, taken 360 days after TCRalphabeta/CD19-depleted stem cell transplant. The chain uses TRBV5-1 and TRBJ2-1; 9 nucleotides align to TRBD1. The CDR3 protein is CASRITGTGYNEQFF. CDR3 DNA sequence: TGCGCCAGCAGAATAACCGGGACAGGGTACAATGAGCAGTTCTTC.